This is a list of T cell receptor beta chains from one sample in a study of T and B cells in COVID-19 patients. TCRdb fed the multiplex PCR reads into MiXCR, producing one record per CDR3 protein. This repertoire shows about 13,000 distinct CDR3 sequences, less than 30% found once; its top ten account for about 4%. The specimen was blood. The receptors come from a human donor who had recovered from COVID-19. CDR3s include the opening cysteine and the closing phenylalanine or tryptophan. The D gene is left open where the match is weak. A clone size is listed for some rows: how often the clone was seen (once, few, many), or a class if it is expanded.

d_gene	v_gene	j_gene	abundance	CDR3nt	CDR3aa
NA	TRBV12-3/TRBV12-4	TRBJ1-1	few	TGTGCCAGCAGTTCCCAGATAGCTTCGGGGCAGAACACTGAAGCTTTCTTT	CASSSQIASGQNTEAFF
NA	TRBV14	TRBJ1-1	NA	TGTGCCAGCAGCCAAGCAGAGGGGAGGGGGACTGAAGCTTTCTTT	CASSQAEGRGTEAFF
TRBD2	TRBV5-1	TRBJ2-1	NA	TGCGCCAGCAGCGCGGGACTAGCGGCCACCTACAATGAGCAGTTCTTC	CASSAGLAATYNEQFF
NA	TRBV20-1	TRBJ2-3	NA	TGCAGTGCCCGGCCCGGGACCGGTCCTAGGGCGCAGTATTTT	CSARPGTGPRAQYF
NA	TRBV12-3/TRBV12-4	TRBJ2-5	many	TGTGCCAGCAGTTTCCGGGGGGCTCGGGAGACCCAGTACTTC	CASSFRGARETQYF
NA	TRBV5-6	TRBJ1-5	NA	TGTGCCAGCAGCTTGGCCGGGGGGCCCAATCAGCCCCAGCATTTT	CASSLAGGPNQPQHF
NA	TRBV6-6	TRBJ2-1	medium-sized	TGTGCCAGCAGACCAAGCAGGGAAACAACCTACAATGAGCAGTTCTTC	CASRPSRETTYNEQFF
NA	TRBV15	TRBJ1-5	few	TGTGCCACCAGCAGGGACAGACAGTCTTATCAGCCCCAGCATTTT	CATSRDRQSYQPQHF
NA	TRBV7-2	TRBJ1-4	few	TGTGCCAGCAGCTTAGGGATGGGGTATGATGAAAAACTGTTTTTT	CASSLGMGYDEKLFF
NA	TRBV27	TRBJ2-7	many	TGTGCCAGCAGTTTAGCGGGCTCGGGGGACGGGCAGTACTTC	CASSLAGSGDGQYF
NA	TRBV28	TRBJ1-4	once	TGTGCCAGCAGCTCCGGGACGCGGGCCAGTGAAAAACTGTTTTTT	CASSSGTRASEKLFF
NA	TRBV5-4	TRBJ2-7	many	TGTGCCAGCAGCTTGGGAGGCTACGAGCAGTACTTC	CASSLGGYEQYF
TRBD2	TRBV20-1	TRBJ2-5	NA	TGCAGTGCTAGAGAGGTGGGCGGGGGGGAGACCCAGTACTTC	CSAREVGGGETQYF
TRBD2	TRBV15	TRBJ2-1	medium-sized	TGTGCCACCAGCGGCTCGGGACTAGGCAATGAGCAGTTCTTC	CATSGSGLGNEQFF
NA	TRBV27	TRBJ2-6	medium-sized	TGTGCCAGCAGTTTATACCCCCGGCGGGCCAACGTCCTGACTTTC	CASSLYPRRANVLTF
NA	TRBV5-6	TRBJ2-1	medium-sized	TGTGCCGCCGGCCCGGGGGATGAGCAGTTCTTC	CAAGPGDEQFF
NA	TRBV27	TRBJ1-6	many	TGTGCCAGCAGTTTATTAGACACATCACCCCTCCACTTT	CASSLLDTSPLHF
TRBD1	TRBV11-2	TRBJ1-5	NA	TGTGCCAGCAGCTTAGATAGGGGGACAGGGGGTTCTCAGCCCCAGCATTTT	CASSLDRGTGGSQPQHF
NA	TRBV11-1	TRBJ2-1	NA	TGTGCCAGCAGACAAACTAGTTACAATGAGCAGTTCTTC	CASRQTSYNEQFF
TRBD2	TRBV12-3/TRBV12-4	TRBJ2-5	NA	TGTGCCACTATAGCGGGGGGGCCGGGTCAGACCCAGTACTTC	CATIAGGPGQTQYF
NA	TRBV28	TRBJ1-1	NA	TGTGCCAGCAGTTTCAGGGTTTGGAACACTGAAGCTTTCTTT	CASSFRVWNTEAFF
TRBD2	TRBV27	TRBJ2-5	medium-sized	TGTGCCAGCAGTTTCAAGACTAGCGGGAGGAACCAAGAGACCCAGTACTTC	CASSFKTSGRNQETQYF
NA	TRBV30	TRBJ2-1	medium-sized	TGTGCCTGGAGCCTAATACCATGGAATGAGCAGTTCTTC	CAWSLIPWNEQFF
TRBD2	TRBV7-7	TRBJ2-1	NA	TGTGCCAGCAGCCCGGGGGGCAATGAGCAGTTCTTC	CASSPGGNEQFF
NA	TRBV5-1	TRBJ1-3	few	TGCGCCAGCAGCGCGGATGTTGTTTCGAGCTCTGGAAACACCATATATTTT	CASSADVVSSSGNTIYF
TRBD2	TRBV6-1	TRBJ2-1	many	TGTGCCAGCAGGCCTCAGCGGGGGGGATACAATGAGCAGTTCTTC	CASRPQRGGYNEQFF
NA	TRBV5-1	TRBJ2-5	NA	TGCGCCAGCAGCTTGGTACGGGAGACCCAGTACTTC	CASSLVRETQYF
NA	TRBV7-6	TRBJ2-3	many	TGTGCCAGCAGCTCGAGCACAGATACGCAGTATTTT	CASSSSTDTQYF
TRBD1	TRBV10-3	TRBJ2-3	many	TGTGCCATCGGGGGGGACAGGGGCACAGATACGCAGTATTTT	CAIGGDRGTDTQYF
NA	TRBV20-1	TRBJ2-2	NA	TGCAGTGCTACCGGGGGCCTCAACACCGGGGAGCTGTTTTTT	CSATGGLNTGELFF
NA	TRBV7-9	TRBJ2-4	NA	TGTGCCAGCAGCCGTGACAGGCTCAAAAACATTCAGTACTTC	CASSRDRLKNIQYF
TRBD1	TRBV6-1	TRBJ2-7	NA	TGTGCCAGCAGTGGGACAGGGATCTACGAGCAGTACTTC	CASSGTGIYEQYF